This paragraph reports one T cell receptor (beta chain). Its cognate antigen is unknown. Germline loops: CDR1 SGDLS, CDR2 YYNGEE. The ends were cut back, 0 bases at V and 8 bases at J, with 9 bases in the middle. This CDR3 spans 14 amino acids. TCRdb's table, derived via immunoSEQ multiplex PCR, lists solely in-frame clones and lacks some. Here the sample spans 80,000 to 90,000 clones, around 80% being singletons. The data were taken from a study of OX40 agonist ivuxolimab in advanced cancers. At the level of the study: Those enrolled were around 87% male, with a mean age of 60 years and ages from about 20 to 90. Partial response was recorded in three patients: one hepatocellular carcinoma and two cutaneous melanoma cases.

Findings and limits, study-wide: On average, CD8+ T cells showed a greater number of expanded clones than CD4+. In a subset of nonresponders, normalized T-cell clonal expansion was also low.

This chain links TRBV9 with TRBJ1-6; no reliable D call. The TCR comes from an adult with an advanced solid tumor such as melanoma, head and neck, liver or kidney cancer. Sequences were derived from CD4+ or CD8+ T cells sorted from blood, sampled in a trial of the OX40 agonist ivuxolimab. The CDR3 DNA follows: TGTGCCAGCAGCGTAGAATGGGCCCATTCACCCCTCCACTTT. Its protein product is CASSVEWAHSPLHF.